This passage covers 10 T cell receptor beta chains from one sample sequenced in a study of blood T cell repertoires in COVID-19. Using immunoSEQ multiplex PCR, the repertoire was profiled, and TCRdb retains in-frame clones only, with some absent. The data contain a few hundred thousand clones, 80% to 90% of them seen just once; the ten biggest clones take up 4% to 4.5%. Material: PBMCs or T cells enriched from blood (not recorded which). The receptors here all came from a young woman who had recovered from COVID-19.

The rearrangement uses TRBV7-9 and TRBJ2-7; 7 nucleotides agree with TRBD2. V trimming: 5 bases; J trimming: 5 bases; junction bases outside the gene matches: 6. The CDR3 consists of 13 residues. Looked up from germline, CDR1 is SEHNR and CDR2 is FQNEAQ (reference sequence). CDR3 in DNA: TGTGCCAGCAGCCGCCCGGGGAGGGACGAGCAGTACTTC. Translating it yields CASSRPGRDEQYF.

The V gene is TRBV28, the J gene TRBJ2-3; no definite D call. Trimming stripped 5 bases from V and 0 bases from J, with 6 bases between. The CDR3 length is 13 residues. Germline assignment: CDR1 MDHEN and CDR2 SYDVKM. The DNA of the CDR3 is TGTGCCAGCAGTATGACTAGCACAGATACGCAGTATTTT. This codes for CASSMTSTDTQYF.

The chain uses TRBV28 and TRBJ2-7, with D possibly being TRBD1 (6 bases). Trimming cost V 4 bases and J 2 bases, with 12 bases left between them. The CDR3 has 14 amino acids. Germline V CDR1 and CDR2: MDHEN, SYDVKM. The CDR3 region has the DNA TGTGCCAGCAGTTCCGGACAGAGGACCTACGAGCAGTACTTC. Protein sequence: CASSSGQRTYEQYF.

This sequence joins TRBV28 and TRBJ1-2, with D perhaps matching TRBD1 (6 bases). Trimming took 6 bases from V and 3 from J, leaving 14 bases between them. CDR3 length: 14 residues. CDR1 MDHEN and CDR2 SYDVKM come from the germline V gene. CDR3 bases: TGTGCCAGCAGCGCCCCAGGGGCTGACTATGGCTACACCTTC. Its protein product is CASSAPGADYGYTF.

The V and J genes are TRBV4-1 and TRBJ2-4; possibly TRBD1 for D (5 bases). Per the germline V gene, CDR1 is MGHRA and CDR2 is YSYEKL. The CDR3 sequence is 14 residues long. Trimming removed 0 bases from V and 4 bases from J, with 7 bases in between. The CDR3: CASSQDQGKNIQYF. CDR3 nucleotide sequence: TGCGCCAGCAGCCAAGATCAGGGAAAAAACATTCAGTACTTC.

The chain uses TRBV3-1 (or the pseudogene TRBV3-2) and TRBJ2-7; TRBD2 aligns across 8 bases. This CDR3 contains 16 residues. V shed 2 bases and J 6 bases; nucleotides not matched to a gene: 12. Germline lookup yields CDR1 LGHDT and CDR2 YNNKEL (reference sequence). CDR3 DNA sequence: TGTGCCAGCAGCCAATTAACAAGGGCGGGAGGTACCGAGCAGTACTTC. This encodes CASSQLTRAGGTEQYF.

The chain couples TRBV27 to TRBJ2-1; 11 nucleotides align to TRBD2. The length of the CDR3 is 16 residues. Trimming cost V 4 bases and J 9 bases; bases outside gene matches: 11. The germline CDR1 and CDR2 sequences are MNHEY and SMNVEV (reference sequence). As DNA, the CDR3 is TGTGCCAGCAGTTCGGACCGACTAGCGGGGTTCGGTGAGCAGTTCTTC. Its protein product is CASSSDRLAGFGEQFF.

DNA of the CDR3: TGTGCCACTCGAGACAGGGGTGGTCAGCCCCAGCATTTT. Its translation: CATRDRGGQPQHF. V and J are TRBV6-5 and TRBJ1-5; 8 bases line up with TRBD1. Trimming removed 10 bases from V and 6 bases from J; junction bases left unmatched: 8. Per germline, CDR1 MNHEY and CDR2 SVGAGI. The CDR3 is 13 amino acids.

V usage is TRBV5-1 and J usage is TRBJ1-2, with a weak D call TRBD1 (5 bases). Germline CDR1 is SGHRS and CDR2 is YFSETQ. The CDR3 length is 14 residues. V lost 1 base, J lost 7 bases, and 14 bases lay in between. In nucleotides, the CDR3 is TGCGCCAGCAGCTTGTCAGGGCCCTCCGGTGGCTACACCTTC. It yields the protein CASSLSGPSGGYTF.

V and J are TRBV18 and TRBJ1-2; a weak D match, TRBD1 (5 bases). CDR1 is KGHSH, CDR2 LQKENI, per germline. V was cut by 2 bases and J by 14 bases, with 18 bases left in between. The CDR3 has 13 amino acids. The CDR3 sequence: CASSPILDRLWTF. For the CDR3, the DNA is TGTGCCAGCTCACCAATCCTAGACAGATTGTGGACCTTC.